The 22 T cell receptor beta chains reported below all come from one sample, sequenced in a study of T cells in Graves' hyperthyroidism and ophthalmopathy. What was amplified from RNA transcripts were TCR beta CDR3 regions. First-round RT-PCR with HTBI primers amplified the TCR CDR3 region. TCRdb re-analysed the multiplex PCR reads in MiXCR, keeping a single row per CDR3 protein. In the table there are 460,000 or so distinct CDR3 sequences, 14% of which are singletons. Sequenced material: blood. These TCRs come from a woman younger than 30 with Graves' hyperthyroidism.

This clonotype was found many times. The CDR3 DNA is TGTGCCAGCAGCCTCCGCCGGCACAGACCCCAAGAGACCCAGTACTTC. It is translated as CASSLRRHRPQETQYF. This chain uses TRBV7-8 with TRBJ2-5; D unresolved. The V and J ends lost 5 bases and 1 base respectively, with 17 bases between them. The germline V gene has CDR1 SGHVS and CDR2 FQNEAQ. The CDR3 is 16 residues long.

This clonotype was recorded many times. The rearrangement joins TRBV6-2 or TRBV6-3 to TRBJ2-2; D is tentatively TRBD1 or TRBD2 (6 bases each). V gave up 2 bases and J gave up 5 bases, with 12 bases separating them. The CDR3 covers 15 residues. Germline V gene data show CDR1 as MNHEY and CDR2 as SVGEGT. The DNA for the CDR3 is TGTGCCAGCAGTTACCGGGGGCCCCTAACCGGGGAGCTGTTTTTT. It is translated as CASSYRGPLTGELFF.

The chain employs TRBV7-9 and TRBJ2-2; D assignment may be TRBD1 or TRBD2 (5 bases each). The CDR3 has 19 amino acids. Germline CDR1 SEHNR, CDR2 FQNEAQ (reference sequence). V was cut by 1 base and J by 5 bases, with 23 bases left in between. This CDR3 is CASSLESVRGGKDTGELFF. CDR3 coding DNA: TGTGCCAGCAGCTTAGAGTCAGTTCGTGGGGGAAAGGATACCGGGGAGCTGTTTTTT. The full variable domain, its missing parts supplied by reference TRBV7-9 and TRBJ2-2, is DTGVSQNPRHKITKRGQNVTFRCDPISEHNRLYWYRQTLGQGPEFLTYFQNEAQLEKSRLLSDRFSAERPKGSFSTLEIQRTEQGDSAMYLCASSLESVRGGKDTGELFFGEGSRLTVL.

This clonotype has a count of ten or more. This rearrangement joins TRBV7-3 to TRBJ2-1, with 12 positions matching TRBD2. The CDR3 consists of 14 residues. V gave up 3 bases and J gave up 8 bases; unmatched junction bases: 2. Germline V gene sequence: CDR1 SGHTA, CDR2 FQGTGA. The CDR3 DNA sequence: TGTGCCAGCAGCTTGACTAGCGGGAGCTATGAGCAGTTCTTC. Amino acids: CASSLTSGSYEQFF.

The CDR3 sequence: CASSLGGTGGSEQYV. CDR3 DNA: TGTGCCAGCAGCTTAGGAGGGACAGGGGGCTCTGAGCAGTACGTC. The rearrangement joins TRBV7-2 to TRBJ2-7; TRBD1 matches 12 bases. V lost 1 base to trimming and J lost 7 bases; unmatched junction nucleotides: 5. CDR3 length equals 15 residues. Germline V gene data show CDR1 as SGHTA and CDR2 as FQGNSA.

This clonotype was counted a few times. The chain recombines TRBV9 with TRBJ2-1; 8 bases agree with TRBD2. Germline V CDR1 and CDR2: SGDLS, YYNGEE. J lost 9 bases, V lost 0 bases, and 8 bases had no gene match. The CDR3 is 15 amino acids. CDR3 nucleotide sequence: TGTGCCAGCAGCGTAGCCAGCGGGAGAGGCAGTGAGCAGTTCTTC. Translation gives CASSVASGRGSEQFF.

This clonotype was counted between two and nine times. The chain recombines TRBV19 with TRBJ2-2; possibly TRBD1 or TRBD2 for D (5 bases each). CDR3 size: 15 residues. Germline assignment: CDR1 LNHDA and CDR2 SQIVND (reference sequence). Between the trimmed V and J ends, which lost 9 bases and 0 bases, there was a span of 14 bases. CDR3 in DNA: TGTGCCAGCGGGACCCGGGCCCCGAACACCGGGGAGCTGTTTTTT. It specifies CASGTRAPNTGELFF.

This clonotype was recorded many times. Here the CDR3 DNA reads TGTGCCATCAGTGGAGAGGTTGGGTATGGCTACACCTTC. Protein: CAISGEVGYGYTF. This chain links TRBV10-3 with TRBJ1-2, with D unresolved. CDR1 is ENHRY, CDR2 SYGVKD, per germline. Trimming shortened V by 4 bases and J by 5 bases, and 11 bases separated the two germline ends. This CDR3 has 13 amino acids.

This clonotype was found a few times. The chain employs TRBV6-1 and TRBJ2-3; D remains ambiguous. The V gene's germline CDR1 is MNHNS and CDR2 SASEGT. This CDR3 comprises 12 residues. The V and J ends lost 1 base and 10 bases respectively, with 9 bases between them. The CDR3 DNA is TGTGCCAGCAGTGAAGGAAGCTTACCGCAGTATTTT. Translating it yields CASSEGSLPQYF.

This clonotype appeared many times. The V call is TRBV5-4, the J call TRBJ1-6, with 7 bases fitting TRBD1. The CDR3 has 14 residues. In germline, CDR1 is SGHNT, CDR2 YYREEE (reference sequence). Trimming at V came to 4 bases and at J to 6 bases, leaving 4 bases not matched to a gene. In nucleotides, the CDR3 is TGTGCCAGCAGCGTGACAGGGATTAATTCACCCCTCCACTTT. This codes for CASSVTGINSPLHF.

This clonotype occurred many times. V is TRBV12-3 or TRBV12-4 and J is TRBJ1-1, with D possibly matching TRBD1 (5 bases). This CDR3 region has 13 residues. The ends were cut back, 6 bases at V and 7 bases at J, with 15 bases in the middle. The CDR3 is CASSHRETVEAFF. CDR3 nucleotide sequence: TGTGCCAGCAGCCATCGGGAGACAGTTGAAGCTTTCTTT.

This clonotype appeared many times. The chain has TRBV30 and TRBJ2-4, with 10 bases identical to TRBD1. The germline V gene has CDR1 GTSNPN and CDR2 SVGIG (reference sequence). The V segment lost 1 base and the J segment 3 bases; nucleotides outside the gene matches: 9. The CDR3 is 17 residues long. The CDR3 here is CAWSAWTGGIGKNIQYF. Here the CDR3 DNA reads TGTGCCTGGAGTGCCTGGACAGGGGGGATTGGCAAAAACATTCAGTACTTC.

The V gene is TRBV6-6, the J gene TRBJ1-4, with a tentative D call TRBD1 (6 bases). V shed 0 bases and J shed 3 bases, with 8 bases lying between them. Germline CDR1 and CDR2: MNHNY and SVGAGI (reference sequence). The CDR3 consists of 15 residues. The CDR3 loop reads CASSYSGAANEKLFF. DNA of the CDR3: TGTGCCAGCAGTTACTCGGGGGCTGCTAATGAAAAACTGTTTTTT.

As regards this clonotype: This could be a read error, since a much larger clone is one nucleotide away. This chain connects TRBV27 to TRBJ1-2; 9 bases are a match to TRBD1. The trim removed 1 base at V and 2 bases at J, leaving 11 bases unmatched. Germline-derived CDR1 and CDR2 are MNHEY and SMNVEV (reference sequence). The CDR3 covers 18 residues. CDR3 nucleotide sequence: TGTGCCAGCAGTTTATTAGGACAGGGGCACATCCTAAACTATGGCTACACCTTC. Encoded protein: CASSLLGQGHILNYGYTF.

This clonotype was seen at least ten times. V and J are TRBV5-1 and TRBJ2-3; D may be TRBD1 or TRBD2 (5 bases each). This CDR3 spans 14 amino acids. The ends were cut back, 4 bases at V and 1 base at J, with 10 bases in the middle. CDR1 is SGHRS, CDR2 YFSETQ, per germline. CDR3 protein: CASSRDGRTDTQYF. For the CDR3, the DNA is TGCGCCAGCAGCCGGGACGGACGCACAGATACGCAGTATTTT. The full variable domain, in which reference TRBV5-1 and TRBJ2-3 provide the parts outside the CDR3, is KAGVTQTPRYLIKTRGQQVTLSCSPISGHRSVSWYQQTPGQGLQFLFEYFSETQRNKGNFPGRFSGRQFSNSRSEMNVSTLELGDSALYLCASSRDGRTDTQYFGPGTRLTVL.

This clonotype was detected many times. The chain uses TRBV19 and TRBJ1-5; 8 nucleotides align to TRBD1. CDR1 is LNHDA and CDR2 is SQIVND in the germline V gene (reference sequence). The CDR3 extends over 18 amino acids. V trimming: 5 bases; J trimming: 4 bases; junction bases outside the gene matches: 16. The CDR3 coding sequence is TGTGCCAGTAGTCGTAACAGGACAGGGTTGAAAGGGAATCAGCCCCAGCATTTT. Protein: CASSRNRTGLKGNQPQHF.

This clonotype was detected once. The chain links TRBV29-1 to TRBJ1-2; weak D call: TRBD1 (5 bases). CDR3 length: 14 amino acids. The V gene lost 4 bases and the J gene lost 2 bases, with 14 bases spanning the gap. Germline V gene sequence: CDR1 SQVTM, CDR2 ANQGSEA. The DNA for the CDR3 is TGCAGCGTTGTTGCCGGGGGATTAAACTATGGCTACACCTTC. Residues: CSVVAGGLNYGYTF.

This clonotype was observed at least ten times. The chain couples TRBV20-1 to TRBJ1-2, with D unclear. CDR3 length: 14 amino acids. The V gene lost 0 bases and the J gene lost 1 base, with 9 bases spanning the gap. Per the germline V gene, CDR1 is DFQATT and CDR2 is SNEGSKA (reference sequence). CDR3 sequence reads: CSAREGSLNYGYTF. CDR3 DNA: TGCAGTGCTAGAGAGGGGAGCCTTAACTATGGCTACACCTTC.

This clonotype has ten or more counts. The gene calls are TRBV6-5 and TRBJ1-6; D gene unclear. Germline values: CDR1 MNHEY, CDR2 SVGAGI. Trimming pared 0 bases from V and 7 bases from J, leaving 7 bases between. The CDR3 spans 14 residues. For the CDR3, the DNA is TGTGCCAGCAGTTACTCGACCGAGAATTCACCCCTCCACTTT. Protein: CASSYSTENSPLHF.

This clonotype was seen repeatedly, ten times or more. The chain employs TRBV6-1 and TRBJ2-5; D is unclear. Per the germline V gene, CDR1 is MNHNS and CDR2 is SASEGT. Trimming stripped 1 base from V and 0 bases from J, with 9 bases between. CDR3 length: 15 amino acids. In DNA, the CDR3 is TGTGCCAGCAGTGAAGGCGGCAGTTACCAAGAGACCCAGTACTTC. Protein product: CASSEGGSYQETQYF.

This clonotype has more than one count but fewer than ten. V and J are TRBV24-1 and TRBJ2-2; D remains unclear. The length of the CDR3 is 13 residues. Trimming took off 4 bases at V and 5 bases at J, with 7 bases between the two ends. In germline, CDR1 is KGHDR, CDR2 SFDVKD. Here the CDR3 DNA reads TGTGCCACCAGTGAAGTGGGAACCGGGGAGCTGTTTTTT. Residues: CATSEVGTGELFF.

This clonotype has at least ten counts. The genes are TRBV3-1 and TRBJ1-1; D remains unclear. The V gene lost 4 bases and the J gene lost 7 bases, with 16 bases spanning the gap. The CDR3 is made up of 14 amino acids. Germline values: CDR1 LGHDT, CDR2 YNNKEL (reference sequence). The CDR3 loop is CASSLRAPGIEAFF. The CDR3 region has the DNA TGTGCCAGCAGCCTCCGGGCCCCCGGCATTGAAGCTTTCTTT.